Listed here are 8 T cell receptor beta chains from one sample, sequenced in a study of human T cells and chemical hapten exposure. Indicated time point: patch test 1, 2 weeks after DPC sensitization. Indicated treatment: therapeutic diphenylcyclopropenone sensitization with weekly scalp DPC. TCRdb re-called the RACE reads with MiXCR, one entry per CDR3 protein. The data contain roughly 360,000 distinct CDR3 sequences, roughly 4.8% of them singletons. Sequenced here: whole blood, sampled in connection with sensitization to the hapten diphenylcyclopropenone (DPC). Receptor source: a woman aged 50 to 60 with alopecia areata. Some clones in this sample may be carry-over from other donors' samples.

This clonotype showed up many times. For the CDR3, the DNA is TGTGCCAGCAGCTTTGCGGGGAATAATTCACCCCTCCACTTT. Protein product: CASSFAGNNSPLHF. The chain recombines TRBV11-1 with TRBJ1-6; D is undetermined. Per germline, CDR1 SGHAT and CDR2 FQDESV (reference sequence). This CDR3 region has 14 residues. Trimming took off 3 bases at V and 5 bases at J, with 8 bases between the two ends. Full variable domain (missing parts from reference TRBV11-1 and TRBJ1-6): EAEVAQSPRYKITEKSQAVAFWCDPISGHATLYWYRQILGQGPELLVQFQDESVVDDSQLPKDRFSAERLKGVDSTLKIQPAELGDSAMYLCASSFAGNNSPLHFGNGTRLTVT.

The V call is TRBV3-1, the J call TRBJ1-1; tentatively, D is TRBD1 (6 bases). Trimming removed 4 bases at V and 5 bases at J, with 8 bases between. There are 12 residues in the CDR3. The germline gives CDR1 LGHDT, CDR2 YNNKEL (reference sequence). The CDR3 sequence is CASSRGQTEAFF. The CDR3 DNA is TGTGCCAGCAGCCGCGGACAGACTGAAGCTTTCTTT. Together with reference TRBV3-1 and TRBJ1-1, the CDR3 gives the full variable domain: DTAVSQTPKYLVTQMGNDKSIKCEQNLGHDTMYWYKQDSKKFLKIMFSYNNKELIINETVPNRFSPKSPDKAHLNLHINSLELGDSAVYFCASSRGQTEAFFGQGTRLTVV.

This clonotype was picked up a small number of times. The chain joins TRBV5-1 to TRBJ2-7; TRBD2 matches at 7 bases. The CDR3 runs 12 residues. In germline, CDR1 is SGHRS, CDR2 YFSETQ. V lost 7 bases, J lost 7 bases, and 8 bases stayed unmatched. CDR3 loop: CASSRDGREQYF. CDR3 bases: TGCGCCAGCTCCCGGGACGGGAGGGAGCAGTACTTC.

The rearrangement uses TRBV13 and TRBJ2-3, with 8 bases lining up with TRBD1. This CDR3 has 16 residues. The V and J ends lost 6 bases and 0 bases, in that order; junction bases with no gene match: 8. Germline V gives CDR1 PRHDT, CDR2 FYEKMQ (reference sequence). CDR3 nucleotide sequence: TGTGCCAGCAGACGAAGACAGGGGTCAAGCACAGATACGCAGTATTTT. Amino acid sequence: CASRRRQGSSTDTQYF. The whole variable domain, remainder taken from reference TRBV13 and TRBJ2-3, is AAGVIQSPRHLIKEKRETATLKCYPIPRHDTVYWYQQGPGQDPQFLISFYEKMQSDKGSIPDRFSAQQFSDYHSELNMSSLELGDSALYFCASRRRQGSSTDTQYFGPGTRLTVL.

Turning to this clonotype: This may be a read error: a much more frequent sequence differs by one nucleotide. This chain links TRBV28 with TRBJ2-7, with D possibly matching TRBD2 (6 bases). CDR1 and CDR2 (germline): MDHEN, SYDVKM. The CDR3 is 13 amino acids. The CDR3 DNA sequence: TGTGCCAGCAGCTCCGGGAGTAGGTACGAGCATTACTTC. This gives the protein CASSSGSRYEHYF.

In its sample, this clonotype was seen many times. This chain joins TRBV4-1 and TRBJ2-7; D might be TRBD1 (5 bases). Per germline, CDR1 MGHRA and CDR2 YSYEKL. CDR3 length: 16 amino acids. V shed 3 bases and J shed 1 base, with 16 bases lying between them. The DNA of the CDR3 is TGCGCCAGCAGCCAGGGCTCAGGGTTGCCTTCCTACGAGCAGTACTTC. It encodes CASSQGSGLPSYEQYF.

The chain links TRBV2 to TRBJ2-3; 7 positions agree with TRBD2. The ends lost 4 bases at V and 1 base at J; junction bases unmatched: 2. This CDR3 region has 14 residues. Germline CDR1 SNHLY, CDR2 FYNNEI. For the CDR3, the DNA is TGTGCCAGCAGTGGTGGGGGGGGCACAGATACGCAGTATTTT. Translating gives CASSGGGGTDTQYF.

This clonotype was seen many times. The chain recombines TRBV13 with TRBJ2-1, with a weak D call TRBD2 (5 bases). Trimming took 5 bases from V and 5 from J, leaving 13 bases between them. This CDR3 region has 14 residues. Germline values: CDR1 PRHDT, CDR2 FYEKMQ (reference sequence). CDR3 DNA sequence: TGTGCCAGCAGCCCGAGAGGGAGCGACAATGAGCAGTTCTTC. Encoded protein: CASSPRGSDNEQFF.